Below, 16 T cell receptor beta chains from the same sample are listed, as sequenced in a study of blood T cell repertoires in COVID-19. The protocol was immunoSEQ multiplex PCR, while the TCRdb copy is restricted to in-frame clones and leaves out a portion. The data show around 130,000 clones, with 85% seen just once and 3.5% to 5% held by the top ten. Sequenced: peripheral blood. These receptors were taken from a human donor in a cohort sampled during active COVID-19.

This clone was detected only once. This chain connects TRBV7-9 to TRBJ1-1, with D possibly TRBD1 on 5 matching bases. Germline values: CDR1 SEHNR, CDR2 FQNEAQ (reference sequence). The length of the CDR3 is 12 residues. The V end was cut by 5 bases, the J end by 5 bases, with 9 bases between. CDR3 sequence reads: CASSPGGTEAFF. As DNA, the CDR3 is TGTGCCAGCAGCCCGGGGGGAACTGAAGCTTTCTTT. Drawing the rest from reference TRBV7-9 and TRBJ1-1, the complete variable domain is DTGVSQNPRHKITKRGQNVTFRCDPISEHNRLYWYRQTLGQGPEFLTYFQNEAQLEKSRLLSDRFSAERPKGSFSTLEIQRTEQGDSAMYLCASSPGGTEAFFGQGTRLTVV.

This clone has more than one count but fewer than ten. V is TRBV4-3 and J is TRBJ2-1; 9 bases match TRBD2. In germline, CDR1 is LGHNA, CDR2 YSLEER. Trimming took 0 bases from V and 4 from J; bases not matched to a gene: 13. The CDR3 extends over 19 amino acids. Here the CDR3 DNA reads TGCGCCAGCAGCCAAGATGGAGTTGGAGCGGGAGGCAAATACAATGAGCAGTTCTTC. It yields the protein CASSQDGVGAGGKYNEQFF.

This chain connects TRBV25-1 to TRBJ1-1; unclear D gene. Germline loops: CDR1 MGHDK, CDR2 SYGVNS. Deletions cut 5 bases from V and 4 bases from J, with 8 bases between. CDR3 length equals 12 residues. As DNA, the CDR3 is TGTGCCAGCAGTCATTTTTCCACTGAAGCTTTCTTT. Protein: CASSHFSTEAFF.

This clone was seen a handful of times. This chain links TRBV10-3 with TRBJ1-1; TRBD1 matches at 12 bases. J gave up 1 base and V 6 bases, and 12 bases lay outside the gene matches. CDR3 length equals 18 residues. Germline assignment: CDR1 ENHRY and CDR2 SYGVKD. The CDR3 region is CAIRSLGTGGDGNTEAFF. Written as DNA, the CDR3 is TGTGCCATCAGGAGTTTGGGGACAGGGGGCGATGGGAACACTGAAGCTTTCTTT.

The CDR3 DNA reads as TGTGCCAGCAGCACCTATGCTAGCGGGATTTACAATGAGCAGTTCTTC. It yields the protein CASSTYASGIYNEQFF. The chain recombines TRBV9 with TRBJ2-1; 9 nucleotides line up with TRBD2. The germline V gene has CDR1 SGDLS and CDR2 YYNGEE. Trimming removed 4 bases from V and 4 bases from J; junction bases left unmatched: 9. This CDR3 has 16 amino acids.

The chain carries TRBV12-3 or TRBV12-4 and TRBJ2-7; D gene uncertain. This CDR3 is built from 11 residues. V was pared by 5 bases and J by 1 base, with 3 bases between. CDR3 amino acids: CASSTSYEQYF. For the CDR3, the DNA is TGTGCCAGCAGTACTTCCTACGAGCAGTACTTC.

The CDR3 region is CASSTPHLAGATRGETQYF. The CDR3 DNA sequence: TGTGCCAGCAGTACCCCTCATCTAGCGGGAGCTACAAGGGGCGAGACCCAGTACTTC. The chain has TRBV6-2 or TRBV6-3 and TRBJ2-5, with 10 bases matching TRBD2. From germline, CDR1 is MNHEY and CDR2 SVGEGT. The CDR3 length is 19 residues. The J segment lost 5 bases and the V segment lost 5 bases, leaving 20 bases of the junction unmatched.

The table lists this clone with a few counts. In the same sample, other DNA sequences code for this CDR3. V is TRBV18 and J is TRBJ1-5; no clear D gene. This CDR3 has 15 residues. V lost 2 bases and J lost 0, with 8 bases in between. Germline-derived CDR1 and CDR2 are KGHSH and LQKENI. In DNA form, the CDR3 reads TGTGCCAGCTCACCAGGGCAGAGTAGCAATCAGCCCCAGCATTTT. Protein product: CASSPGQSSNQPQHF.

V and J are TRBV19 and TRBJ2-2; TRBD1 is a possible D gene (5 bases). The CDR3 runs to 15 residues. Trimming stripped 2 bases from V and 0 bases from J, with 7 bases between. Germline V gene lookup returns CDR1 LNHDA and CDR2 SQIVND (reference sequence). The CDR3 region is CASSIQGANTGELFF. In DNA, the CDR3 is TGTGCCAGTAGTATACAGGGTGCGAACACCGGGGAGCTGTTTTTT. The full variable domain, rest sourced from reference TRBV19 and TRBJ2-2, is DGGITQSPKYLFRKEGQNVTLSCEQNLNHDAMYWYRQDPGQGLRLIYYSQIVNDFQKGDIAEGYSVSREKKESFPLTVTSAQKNPTAFYLCASSIQGANTGELFFGEGSRLTVL.

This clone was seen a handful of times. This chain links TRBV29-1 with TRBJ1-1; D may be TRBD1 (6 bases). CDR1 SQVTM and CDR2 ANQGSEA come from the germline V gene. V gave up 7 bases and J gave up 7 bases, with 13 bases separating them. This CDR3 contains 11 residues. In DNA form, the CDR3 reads TGCAGCGGGAACAGGGCCCTTGAAGCTTTCTTT. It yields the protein CSGNRALEAFF. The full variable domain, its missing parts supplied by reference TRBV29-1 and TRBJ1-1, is SAVISQKPSRDICQRGTSLTIQCQVDSQVTMMFWYRQQPGQSLTLIATANQGSEATYESGFVIDKFPISRPNLTFSTLTVSNMSPEDSSIYLCSGNRALEAFFGQGTRLTVV.

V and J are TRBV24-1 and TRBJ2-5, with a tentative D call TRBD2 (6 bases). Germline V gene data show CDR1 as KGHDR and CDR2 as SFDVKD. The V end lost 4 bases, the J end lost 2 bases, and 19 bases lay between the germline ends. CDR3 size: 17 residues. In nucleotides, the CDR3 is TGTGCCACCAGTGAGGGGAGTATGGGACTGACGCAAGAGACCCAGTACTTC. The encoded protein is CATSEGSMGLTQETQYF.

The CDR3: CASSVGWGAVYGYTF. CDR3 in DNA: TGTGCCAGCAGCGTAGGGTGGGGCGCGGTCTATGGCTACACCTTC. The rearrangement joins TRBV9 to TRBJ1-2; tentatively, D is TRBD1 (5 bases). Trimming took 0 bases from V and 4 from J, leaving 13 bases between them. The CDR3 covers 15 residues. CDR1 and CDR2 (germline): SGDLS, YYNGEE.

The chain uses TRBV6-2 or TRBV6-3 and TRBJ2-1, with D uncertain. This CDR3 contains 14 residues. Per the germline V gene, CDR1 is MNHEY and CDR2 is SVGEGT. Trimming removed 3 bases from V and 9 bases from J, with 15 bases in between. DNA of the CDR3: TGTGCCAGCAGTTATGACCGTAGCATGGGTGAGCAGTTCTTC. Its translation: CASSYDRSMGEQFF.

The CDR3 nucleotides read TGTGCCAGCAGCCAAGAGAGGACGGGACTAGCGGGTTTTAATGAGCAGTTCTTC. Its protein product is CASSQERTGLAGFNEQFF. This chain links TRBV14 with TRBJ2-1; 12 bases map to TRBD2. From germline, CDR1 is SGHDN and CDR2 FVKESK. J gave up 7 bases and V 0 bases, and 10 bases lay outside the gene matches. The CDR3 length is 18 residues.

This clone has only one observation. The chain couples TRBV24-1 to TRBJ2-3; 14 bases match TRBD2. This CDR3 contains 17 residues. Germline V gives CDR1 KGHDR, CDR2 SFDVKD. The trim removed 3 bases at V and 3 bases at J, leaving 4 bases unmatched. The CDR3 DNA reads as TGTGCCACCAGTGATCCGACTAGCGGGAGGGCGACAGATACGCAGTATTTT. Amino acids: CATSDPTSGRATDTQYF.

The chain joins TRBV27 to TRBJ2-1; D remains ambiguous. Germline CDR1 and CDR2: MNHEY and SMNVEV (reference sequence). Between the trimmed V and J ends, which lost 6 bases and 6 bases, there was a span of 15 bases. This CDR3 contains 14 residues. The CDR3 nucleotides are TGTGCCAGCAGCCAATCCCGGTTGTCCAATGAGCAGTTCTTC. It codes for CASSQSRLSNEQFF.